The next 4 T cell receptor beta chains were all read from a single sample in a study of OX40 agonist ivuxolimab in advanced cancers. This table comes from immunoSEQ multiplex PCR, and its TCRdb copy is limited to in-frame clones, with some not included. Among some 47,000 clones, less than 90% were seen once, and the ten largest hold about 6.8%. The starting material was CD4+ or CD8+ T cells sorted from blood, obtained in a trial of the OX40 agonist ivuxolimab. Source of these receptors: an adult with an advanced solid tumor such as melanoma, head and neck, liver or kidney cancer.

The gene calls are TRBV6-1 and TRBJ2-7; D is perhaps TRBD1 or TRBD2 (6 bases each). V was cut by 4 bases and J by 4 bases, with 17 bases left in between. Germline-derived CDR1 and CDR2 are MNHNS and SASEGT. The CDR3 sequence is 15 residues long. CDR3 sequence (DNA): TGTGCCAGCAGTGGGGGGGCAGGGGACCCTTACGAGCAGTACTTC. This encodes CASSGGAGDPYEQYF.

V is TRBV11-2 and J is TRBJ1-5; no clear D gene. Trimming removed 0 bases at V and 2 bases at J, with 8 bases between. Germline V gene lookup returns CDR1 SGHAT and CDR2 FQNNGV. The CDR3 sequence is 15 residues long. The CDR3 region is CASSLDKSRNQPQHF. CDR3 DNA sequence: TGTGCCAGCAGCTTAGATAAGTCTCGCAATCAGCCCCAGCATTTT.

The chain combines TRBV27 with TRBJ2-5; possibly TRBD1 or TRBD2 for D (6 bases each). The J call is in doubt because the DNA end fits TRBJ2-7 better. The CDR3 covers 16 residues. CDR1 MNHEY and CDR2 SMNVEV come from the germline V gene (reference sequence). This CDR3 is CASSSLRGGRAFEQYF. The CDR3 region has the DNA TGTGCCAGCAGTTCCTTGCGAGGGGGGCGGGCCTTCGAGCAGTACTTC.

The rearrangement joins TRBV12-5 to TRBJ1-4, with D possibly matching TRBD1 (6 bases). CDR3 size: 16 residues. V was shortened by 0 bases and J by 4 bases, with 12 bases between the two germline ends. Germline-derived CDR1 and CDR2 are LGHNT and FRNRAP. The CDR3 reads CASGLVQGLDNEKLFF. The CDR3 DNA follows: TGTGCTAGTGGTTTGGTACAGGGTTTGGATAATGAAAAACTGTTTTTT.